This paragraph reports one T cell receptor (beta chain). Its specificity is unknown. As to time point: newly diagnosed GD, antithyroid drugs for less than 3 months. RNA from PBMCs was the source of the TCR library. Guidelines of the American Thyroid Association were used to diagnose Graves' disease. Blood from the periphery, nine milliliters in all, was drawn into EDTA tubes. This sample was included in a study of regulatory T cells in long-lasting Graves disease. Investigators prepared the TCR beta libraries by applying iRepertoire HTBI primers and Arm-PCR of CDR3 regions. In TCRdb, the multiplex PCR reads were re-called with MiXCR into one record per CDR3 protein. The data hold a few hundred thousand distinct CDR3 sequences, with about 16% observed a single time. Study results and caveats: Not thyroid tissue but only peripheral blood was studied.

The CDR3 is 17 amino acids. Germline V CDR1 and CDR2: LNHDA, SQIVND (reference sequence). V lost 5 bases, J lost 2 bases, and 13 bases stayed unmatched. The data also belong to a second study, concerning T cells in Graves' hyperthyroidism and ophthalmopathy. That report notes: The HTBI primer set was used in a first-round RT-PCR of the TCR CDR3.

The sequences come from peripheral blood mononuclear cells (PBMCs), collected at new diagnosis, from a patient treated with antithyroid drugs. This sequence joins TRBV19 and TRBJ2-7, with 9 bases fitting TRBD2. This clonotype originated in a woman aged 18-29 years with Graves disease. For the CDR3, the DNA is TGTGCCAGTAGTGCCCCGGACTCCCCTAGCGGGGCCTACGAGCAGTACTTC. It translates to CASSAPDSPSGAYEQYF.